The source of this T cell receptor beta chain is a study of blood T cell repertoires in COVID-19. Study details: Sites in the United States, Italy and Spain provided acute and convalescent COVID-19 samples. T cells, B-cell-depleted T cells, or PBMCs supplied cDNA or gDNA.

Germline V gene lookup returns CDR1 LNHDA and CDR2 SQIVND (reference sequence). The CDR3 sequence is 14 residues long. After removal of 6 bases from V and 8 bases from J, the junction contained 12 bases not matched to a gene. As processed by the authors: Scientists estimated how many nucleated cells there were by amplifying reference gene primers. Libraries were prepared by immunoSEQ multiplex PCR; TCRdb keeps only in-frame clonotypes and omits some of them. V and J calls and clone size are those listed in that table; D and trimming were worked out from the DNA. The sample gives 90,000 to 150,000 clones, about 74% of which show up once; about 6.6% is in the top ten. This clone was detected only once.

V is TRBV19 and J is TRBJ1-2, with 7 bases lining up with TRBD1. The specimen was peripheral blood. This TCR was recovered from a man between 65 and 79 years old with acute or convalescent COVID-19. CDR3: CASSHDRAQYGYTF. The DNA for the CDR3 is TGTGCCAGTAGCCATGACAGGGCGCAGTACGGCTACACCTTC.